This T cell receptor beta chain was identified in a study of blood T cell repertoires in COVID-19. Across the whole study: The United States, Italy and Spain supplied acute and convalescent COVID-19 samples. Sources were T cells, B-cell-depleted T cells, or PBMCs; the material itself was cDNA or gDNA.

CDR1 SGHTA and CDR2 FQGNSA come from the germline V gene. Losses at the gene ends were 5 bases for V and 5 bases for J; bases not matched to a gene: 16. This CDR3 region has 17 residues. As originally analysed: For nucleated cells, counts were estimated from reference gene primer amplification. TCRdb's copy holds only in-frame clones and misses some; the assay was immunoSEQ multiplex PCR. V and J calls and clone size are given by that table; D and trimming were obtained from the DNA. In the table there are under 200,000 clones, roughly 73% of which are singletons. This receptor was identified in a man aged 70-80 years with acute or convalescent COVID-19. The rearrangement uses TRBV7-2 and TRBJ2-3; 7 nucleotides agree with TRBD1. The sequenced sample was peripheral blood. The CDR3 region has the DNA TGTGCCAGCAGCACCCGGGACAGCATCTTCGGTGAAGATACGCAGTATTTT. Amino acid sequence: CASSTRDSIFGEDTQYF.